The clone carrying this TCR beta chain was seen a handful of times. The data originate from a study of cytomegalovirus exposure and HLA in healthy donors. A multiplex PCR was run with 60 Vbeta primers and 13 Jbeta primers. Sequencing was performed with immunoSEQ multiplex PCR; in TCRdb, only in-frame clones are kept and a portion is missing. The sample has roughly 100,000 clones; over 70% are singletons. From germline, CDR1 is SGHDT and CDR2 YYEEEE. This CDR3 comprises 12 residues. Trimming cost V 0 bases and J 10 bases, with 10 bases left between them. The sequenced material came from PBMCs. This TCR derives from a male donor in good health and CMV-seropositive. The V gene is TRBV5-6, the J gene TRBJ1-1; D possibly corresponds to TRBD1 (6 bases). The CDR3 region has the DNA TGTGCCAGCAGCTTGGGGGGGCTGGGAGCTTTCTTT. Its translation is CASSLGGLGAFF.